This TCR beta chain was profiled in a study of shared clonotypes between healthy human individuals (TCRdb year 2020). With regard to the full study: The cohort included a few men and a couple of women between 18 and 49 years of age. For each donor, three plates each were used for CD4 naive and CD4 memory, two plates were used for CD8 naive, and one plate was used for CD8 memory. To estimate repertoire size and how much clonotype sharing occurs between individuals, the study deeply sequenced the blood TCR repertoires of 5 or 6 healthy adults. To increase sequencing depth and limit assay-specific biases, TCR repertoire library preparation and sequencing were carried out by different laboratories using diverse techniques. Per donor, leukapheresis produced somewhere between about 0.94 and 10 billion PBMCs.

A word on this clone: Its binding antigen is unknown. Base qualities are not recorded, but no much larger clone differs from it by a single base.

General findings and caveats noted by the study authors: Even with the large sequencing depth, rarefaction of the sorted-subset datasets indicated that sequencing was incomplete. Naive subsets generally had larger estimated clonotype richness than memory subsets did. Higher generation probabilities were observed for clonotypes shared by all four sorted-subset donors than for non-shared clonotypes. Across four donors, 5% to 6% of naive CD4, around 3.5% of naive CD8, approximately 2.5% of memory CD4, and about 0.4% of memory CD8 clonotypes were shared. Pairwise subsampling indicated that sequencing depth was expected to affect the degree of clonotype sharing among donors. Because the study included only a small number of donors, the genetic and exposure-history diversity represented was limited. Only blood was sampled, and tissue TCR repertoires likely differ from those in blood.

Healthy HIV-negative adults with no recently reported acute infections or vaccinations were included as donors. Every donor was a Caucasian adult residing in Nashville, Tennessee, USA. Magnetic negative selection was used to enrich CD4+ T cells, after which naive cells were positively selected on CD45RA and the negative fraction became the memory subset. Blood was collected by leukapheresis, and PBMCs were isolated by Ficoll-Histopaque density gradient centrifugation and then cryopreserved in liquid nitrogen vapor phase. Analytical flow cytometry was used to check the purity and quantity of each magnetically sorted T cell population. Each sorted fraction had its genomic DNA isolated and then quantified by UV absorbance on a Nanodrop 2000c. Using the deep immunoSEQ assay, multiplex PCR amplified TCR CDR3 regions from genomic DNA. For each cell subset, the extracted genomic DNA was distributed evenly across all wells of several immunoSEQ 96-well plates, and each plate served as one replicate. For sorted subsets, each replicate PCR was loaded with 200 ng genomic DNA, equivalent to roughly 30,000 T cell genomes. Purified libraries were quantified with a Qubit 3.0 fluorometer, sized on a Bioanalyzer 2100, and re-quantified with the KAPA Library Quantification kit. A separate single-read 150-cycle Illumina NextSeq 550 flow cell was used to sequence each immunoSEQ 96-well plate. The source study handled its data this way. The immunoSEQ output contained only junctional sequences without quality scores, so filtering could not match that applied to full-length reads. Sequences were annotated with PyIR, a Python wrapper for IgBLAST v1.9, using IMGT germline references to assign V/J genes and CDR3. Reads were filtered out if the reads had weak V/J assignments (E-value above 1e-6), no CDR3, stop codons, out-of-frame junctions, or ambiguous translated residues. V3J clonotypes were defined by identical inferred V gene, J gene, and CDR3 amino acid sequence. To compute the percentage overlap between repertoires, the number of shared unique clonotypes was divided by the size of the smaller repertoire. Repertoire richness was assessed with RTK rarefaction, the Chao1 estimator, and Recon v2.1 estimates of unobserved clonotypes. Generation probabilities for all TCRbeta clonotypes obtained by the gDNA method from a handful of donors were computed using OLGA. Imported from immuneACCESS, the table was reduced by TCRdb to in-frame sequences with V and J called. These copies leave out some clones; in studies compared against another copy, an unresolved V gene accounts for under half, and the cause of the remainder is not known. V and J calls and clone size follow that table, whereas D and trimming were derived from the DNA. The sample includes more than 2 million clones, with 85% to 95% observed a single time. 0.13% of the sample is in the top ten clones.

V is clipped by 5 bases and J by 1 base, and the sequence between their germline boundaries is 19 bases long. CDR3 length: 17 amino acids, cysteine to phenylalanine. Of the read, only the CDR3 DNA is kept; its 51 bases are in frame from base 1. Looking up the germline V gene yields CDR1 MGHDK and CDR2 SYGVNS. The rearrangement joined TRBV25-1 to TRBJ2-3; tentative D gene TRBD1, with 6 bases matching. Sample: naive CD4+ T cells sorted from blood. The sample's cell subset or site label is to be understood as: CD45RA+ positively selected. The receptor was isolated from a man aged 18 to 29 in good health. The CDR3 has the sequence CASSYRESWYGTDTQYF. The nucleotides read TGTGCCAGCAGTTACAGGGAAAGCTGGTACGGCACAGATACGCAGTATTTT.